This TCR beta chain derives from a study of blood T cell repertoires in COVID-19. Study details: Acute and convalescent COVID-19 samples came from the United States, Italy and Spain.

The authors' processing: By means of reference gene primer amplification, nucleated cell counts were estimated. Generated by immunoSEQ multiplex PCR, the TCRdb table keeps only in-frame clones and is missing some. V and J calls and clone size are copied from that table; D and trimming were computed from the DNA. The top ten hold approximately 1.2% of the sample, which has 95,000 or so clones, 86% seen once. This clone was observed a handful of times. The V gene's germline CDR1 is LGHDT and CDR2 YNNKEL (reference sequence). V lost 4 bases to trimming and J lost 1 base; unmatched junction nucleotides: 7. The CDR3 covers 17 residues.

The J gene is TRBJ2-2, the V gene TRBV3-1 (or the pseudogene TRBV3-2); the match to TRBD2 covers 9 bases. This TCR was sampled from a man older than 75 with active or convalescent COVID-19. The sequencing sample was made of peripheral blood. The DNA of the CDR3 is TGTGCCAGCAGCCGGATGACTAGCGGAAAGAACACCGGGGAGCTGTTTTTT. The encoded protein is CASSRMTSGKNTGELFF.